This entry concerns a single TCR beta chain. What it recognizes is unknown. The sample originates from a study of T cell responses to AZD1222 COVID-19 vaccine. Whole-study findings and limits: Only a handful of people who got AZD1222 tested seropositive at baseline. Nearly half of the spike-specific TCRs reportedly recognize variant regions that carry no mutations.

V shed 1 base, J shed 4 bases, and the junction held 4 bases outside the gene matches. The length of the CDR3 is 15 residues. Germline lookup yields CDR1 SGHTA and CDR2 FQGTGA. TCRdb keeps only in-frame clones here, not all; method: immunoSEQ multiplex PCR. The sample lists about 150,000 clones; about 92% were seen once. The source is an adult in good health. The V gene is TRBV7-3, the J gene TRBJ2-3; 8 nucleotides match TRBD1. The sequences come from peripheral blood, collected on day 0 of AZD1222 vaccination. The CDR3 protein is CASSLKTGGPDTQYF. CDR3 DNA sequence: TGTGCCAGCAGCTTAAAAACAGGGGGACCAGATACGCAGTATTTT.